This T cell receptor (beta chain) was sequenced in a study of shared clonotypes between healthy human individuals. The study, taken as a whole, reports: Owing to a small donor count, the genetic and exposure-history diversity represented was limited.

Of note for this clone: Antigen specificity is unknown.

The germline gives CDR1 SGHRS, CDR2 YFSETQ. Unmatched junction bases numbered 4, after V lost 0 bases and J lost 4 bases. CDR3 length: 15 amino acids. Assay: immunoSEQ multiplex PCR; the TCRdb copy retains only in-frame clones and omits some. The repertoire holds some 530,000 clones, with over 70% as singletons. What was sequenced was PBMCs. The chain couples TRBV5-1 to TRBJ2-7, with 10 positions matching TRBD2. This TCR came from a middle-aged woman in good health. Some clones in this sample may be carry-over from other donors' samples. The CDR3 bases are TGCGCCAGCAGCTTGGGTCGGACTAGCGGTTACGAGCAGTACTTC. Translating it yields CASSLGRTSGYEQYF. The whole variable domain, filled in from reference TRBV5-1 and TRBJ2-7, reads KAGVTQTPRYLIKTRGQQVTLSCSPISGHRSVSWYQQTPGQGLQFLFEYFSETQRNKGNFPGRFSGRQFSNSRSEMNVSTLELGDSALYLCASSLGRTSGYEQYFGPGTRLTVT.